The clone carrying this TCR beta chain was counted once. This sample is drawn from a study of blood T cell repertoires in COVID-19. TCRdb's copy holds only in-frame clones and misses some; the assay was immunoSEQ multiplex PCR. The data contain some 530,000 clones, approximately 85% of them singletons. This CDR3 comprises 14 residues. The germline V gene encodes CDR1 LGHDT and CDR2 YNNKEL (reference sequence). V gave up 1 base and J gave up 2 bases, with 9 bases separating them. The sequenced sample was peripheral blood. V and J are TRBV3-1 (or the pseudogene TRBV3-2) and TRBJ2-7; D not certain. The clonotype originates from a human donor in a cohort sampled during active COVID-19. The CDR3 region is CASSQGDITYEQYF. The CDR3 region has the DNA TGTGCCAGCAGCCAAGGAGACATCACCTACGAGCAGTACTTC.